The text below deals with one T cell receptor beta chain. The data were taken from a study of blood T cell repertoires in COVID-19. Libraries were prepared by immunoSEQ multiplex PCR; TCRdb keeps only in-frame clonotypes and omits some of them. The repertoire has some 230,000 clones, approximately 84% of them found once; the top ten carry more than 0.75%. The CDR3 is 11 amino acids. Trimming stripped 6 bases from V and 7 bases from J, with 10 bases between. What was sequenced was peripheral blood. The clonotype comes from a man aged 40-49 years with acute or convalescent COVID-19. The chain is built from TRBV12-3 or TRBV12-4 and TRBJ2-7, with a tentative D call TRBD2 (6 bases). This chain's CDR3 is CASSHGGEQYF. In DNA form, the CDR3 reads TGTGCCAGCAGCCACGGGGGAGAGCAGTACTTC.